The rows below give T cell receptor beta chains drawn from one sample of a study of T cells after yellow fever vaccination. Via MiXCR, TCRdb re-called the 5' RACE reads, giving one row per CDR3 protein. The table has about 220,000 distinct CDR3 sequences, less than 3.5% seen once; the top ten hold about 3%. The starting material was CD4+ T cells sorted from PBMCs, obtained 10 days after the yellow fever booster vaccination. The source is a man aged 18 to 30 who received the YFV17D yellow fever vaccine. The CDR3 runs from the conserved cysteine through the conserved F or W.

TRBJ2-1 17 TRBV5-6 CASIVFGNGAFDNEQFF
TRBJ1-1 13 TRBV12-3/TRBV12-4 CASRWSGDGEAFF
TRBJ1-3 12 TRBV10-3 CAALRDGNTIYF
TRBJ2-7 16 TRBV18 CASSPPVGGGIHEQYF
TRBJ2-1 13 TRBV12-3/TRBV12-4 CASSGQGDNEQFF
TRBJ1-6 13 TRBV5-6 CASSLGGQAPLHF
TRBJ1-4 15 TRBV24-1 CATSEGAAPNEKLFF
TRBJ1-2 12 TRBV6-5 CASSWGGYGYTF
TRBJ2-2 17 TRBV11-2 CASSAHTSGTSTGELFF
TRBJ1-1 14 TRBV5-1 CASSEQGMVTEAFF
TRBJ2-7 15 TRBV18 CASSPSRGADYEQYF
TRBJ2-1 13 TRBV20-1 CSAREWAANEQFF
TRBJ1-1 15 TRBV24-1 CATSDPKAGNTEAFF
TRBJ2-7 14 TRBV7-2 CASSYGPGAYEQYF
TRBJ1-5 14 TRBV7-2 CASSSDGRDQPQHF
TRBJ2-2 17 TRBV5-1 CASSATSGGLGTGELFF
TRBJ1-2 12 TRBV30 CAWSNPLHGYTF
TRBJ2-5 15 TRBV5-1 CASSLGPGTGETQYF
TRBJ2-7 13 TRBV12-3/TRBV12-4 CASAPQSGYEQYF
TRBJ1-2 16 TRBV3-1 CASSLFGTGLQYGYTF
TRBJ1-2 12 TRBV20-1 CSAPTGTDGYTF
TRBJ2-3 14 TRBV20-1 CSARFGGATDTQYF
TRBJ2-5 16 TRBV20-1 CSARDLLAGDKETQYF
TRBJ2-3 14 TRBV4-3 CASSQEAGGDTQYF
TRBJ2-1 16 TRBV4-1 CASRPGLLRSYNEQFF
TRBJ1-4 13 TRBV7-2 CASRQGTNEKLFF
TRBJ1-4 16 TRBV6-5 CASSSRTGGINEKLFF
TRBJ2-5 15 TRBV5-1 CASGTRTGGTETQYF
TRBJ2-3 17 TRBV5-6 CASSFGFRLAFTDRQFF
TRBJ1-3 16 TRBV12-3/TRBV12-4 CASSFGGGALGNTIYF
TRBJ1-2 15 TRBV6-5 CASSYLTTVNYGYTF
TRBJ1-2 16 TRBV7-9 CASSFHRTGALDGYTF
TRBJ2-7 15 TRBV29-1 CSVGGSRGRSYEQYF
TRBJ1-6 13 TRBV12-3/TRBV12-4 CASSGSYNSPLHF
TRBJ1-5 15 TRBV4-3 CASSQGVSSNQPQHF
TRBJ1-5 14 TRBV2 CASRRDRDDQPQHF
TRBJ2-3 15 TRBV4-3 CASSQDRGKGDTQYF
TRBJ2-7 17 TRBV6-2/TRBV6-3 CASSYLGPYESWDEQYF
TRBJ2-1 12 TRBV12-3/TRBV12-4 CASSSGVDEQFF
TRBJ2-3 17 TRBV4-1 CASSKQMTGLDTDTQYF
TRBJ2-7 13 TRBV6-5 CASSSYRDEEQYF
TRBJ2-2 13 TRBV7-2 CASSPGGSGELFF
TRBJ1-2 14 TRBV7-9 CASSLAQGDYGYTF
TRBJ2-7 13 TRBV2 CASSEDHSGGKYF
TRBJ2-1 17 TRBV5-1 CASSFGTSGGQYNEQFF